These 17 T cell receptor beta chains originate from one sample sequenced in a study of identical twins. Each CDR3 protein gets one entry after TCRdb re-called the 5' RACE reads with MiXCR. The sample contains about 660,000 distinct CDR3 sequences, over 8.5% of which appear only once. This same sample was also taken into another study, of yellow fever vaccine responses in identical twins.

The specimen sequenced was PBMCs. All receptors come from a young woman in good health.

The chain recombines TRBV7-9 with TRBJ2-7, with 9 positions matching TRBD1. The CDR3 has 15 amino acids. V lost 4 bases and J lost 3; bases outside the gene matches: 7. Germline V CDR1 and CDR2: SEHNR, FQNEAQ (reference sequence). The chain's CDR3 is CASSSTKDRGYEQYF. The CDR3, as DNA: TGTGCCAGCAGCTCAACTAAGGACAGGGGCTACGAGCAGTACTTC.

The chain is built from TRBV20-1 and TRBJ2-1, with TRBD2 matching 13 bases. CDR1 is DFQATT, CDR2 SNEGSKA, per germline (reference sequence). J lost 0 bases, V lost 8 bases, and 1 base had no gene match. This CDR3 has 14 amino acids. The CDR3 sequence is CSRTSGSSYNEQFF. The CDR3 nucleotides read TGCAGTAGGACTAGCGGGAGCTCCTACAATGAGCAGTTCTTC.

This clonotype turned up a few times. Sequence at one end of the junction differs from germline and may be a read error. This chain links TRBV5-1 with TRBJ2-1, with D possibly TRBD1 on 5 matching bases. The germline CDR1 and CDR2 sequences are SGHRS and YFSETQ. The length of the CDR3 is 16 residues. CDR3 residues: CASSLVGPATYNEQFF. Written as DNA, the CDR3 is TGCGCCAGCAGTTTGGTGGGGCCAGCGACCTACAATGAGCAGTTCTTC.

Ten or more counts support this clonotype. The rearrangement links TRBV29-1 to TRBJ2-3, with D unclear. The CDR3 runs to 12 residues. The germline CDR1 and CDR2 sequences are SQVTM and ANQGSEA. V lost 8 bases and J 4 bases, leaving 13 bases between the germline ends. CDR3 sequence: CSFFLAADTQYF. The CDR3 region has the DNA TGCAGCTTCTTTTTGGCCGCAGATACGCAGTATTTT.

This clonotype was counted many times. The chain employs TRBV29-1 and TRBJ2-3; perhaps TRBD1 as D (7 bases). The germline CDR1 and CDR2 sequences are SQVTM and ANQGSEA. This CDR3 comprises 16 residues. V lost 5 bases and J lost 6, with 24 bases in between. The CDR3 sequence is CSVCGDSSFRLDTQYF. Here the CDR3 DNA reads TGCAGCGTTTGCGGGGACAGTTCCTTTCGCCTTGATACGCAGTATTTT.

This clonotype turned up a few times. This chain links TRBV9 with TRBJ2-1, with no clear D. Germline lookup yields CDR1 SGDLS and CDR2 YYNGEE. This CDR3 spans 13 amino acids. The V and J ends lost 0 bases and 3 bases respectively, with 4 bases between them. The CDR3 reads CASSVGIYNEQFF. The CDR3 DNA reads TGTGCCAGCAGCGTAGGGATCTACAATGAGCAGTTCTTC.

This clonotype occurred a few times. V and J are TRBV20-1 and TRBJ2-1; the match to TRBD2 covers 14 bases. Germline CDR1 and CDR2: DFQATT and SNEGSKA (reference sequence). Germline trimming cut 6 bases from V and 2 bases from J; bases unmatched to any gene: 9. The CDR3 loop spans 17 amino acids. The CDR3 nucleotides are TGCAGTGCCGTCCCGGGACTAGCGGGAGAAGCCTACAATGAGCAGTTCTTC. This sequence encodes CSAVPGLAGEAYNEQFF.

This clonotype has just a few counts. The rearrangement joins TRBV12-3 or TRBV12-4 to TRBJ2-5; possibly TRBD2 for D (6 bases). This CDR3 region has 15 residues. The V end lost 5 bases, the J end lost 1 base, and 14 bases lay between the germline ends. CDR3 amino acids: CASSIERAPQETQYF. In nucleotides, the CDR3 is TGTGCCAGCAGTATCGAGCGGGCCCCCCAAGAGACCCAGTACTTC.

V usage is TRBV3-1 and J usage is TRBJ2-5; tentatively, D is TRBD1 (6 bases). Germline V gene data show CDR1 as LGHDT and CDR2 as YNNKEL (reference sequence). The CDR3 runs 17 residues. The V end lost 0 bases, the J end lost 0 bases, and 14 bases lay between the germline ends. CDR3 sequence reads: CASSQDSNRAYQETQYF. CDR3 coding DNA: TGTGCCAGCAGCCAAGACTCGAACAGGGCGTACCAAGAGACCCAGTACTTC.

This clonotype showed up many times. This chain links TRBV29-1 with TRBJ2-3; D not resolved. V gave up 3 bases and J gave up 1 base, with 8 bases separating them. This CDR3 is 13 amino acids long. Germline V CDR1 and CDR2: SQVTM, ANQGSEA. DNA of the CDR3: TGCAGCGTTGAGATCGAGGGCACAGATACGCAGTATTTT. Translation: CSVEIEGTDTQYF.

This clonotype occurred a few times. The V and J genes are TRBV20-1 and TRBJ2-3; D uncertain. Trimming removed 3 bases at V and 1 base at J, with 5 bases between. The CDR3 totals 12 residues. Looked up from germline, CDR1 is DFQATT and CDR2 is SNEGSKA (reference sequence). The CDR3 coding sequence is TGCAGTGCTAGTCAGGGCACAGATACGCAGTATTTT. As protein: CSASQGTDTQYF.

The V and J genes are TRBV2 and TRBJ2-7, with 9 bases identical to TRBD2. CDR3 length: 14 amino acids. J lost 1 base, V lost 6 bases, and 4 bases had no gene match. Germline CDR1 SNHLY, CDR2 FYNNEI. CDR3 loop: CASSSGRYSYEQYF. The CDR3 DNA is TGTGCCAGCAGCAGCGGGAGGTATTCCTACGAGCAGTACTTC.

In nucleotides, the CDR3 is TGTGCCACCAGTGATTTTTGGCAGGGCCGGGAGACCCAGTACTTC. Translation gives CATSDFWQGRETQYF. The rearrangement links TRBV24-1 to TRBJ2-5; the D gene is possibly TRBD1 (5 bases). Trimming shortened V by 1 base and J by 5 bases, and 13 bases separated the two germline ends. The CDR3 extends over 15 amino acids. Looked up from germline, CDR1 is KGHDR and CDR2 is SFDVKD.

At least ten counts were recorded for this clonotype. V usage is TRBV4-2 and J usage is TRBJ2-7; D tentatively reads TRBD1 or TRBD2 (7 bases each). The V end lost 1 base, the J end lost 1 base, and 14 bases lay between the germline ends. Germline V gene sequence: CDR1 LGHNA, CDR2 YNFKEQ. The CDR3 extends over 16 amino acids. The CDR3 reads CASSQAGGDSSYEQYF. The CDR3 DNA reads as TGTGCCAGCAGCCAAGCAGGGGGGGATTCATCCTACGAGCAGTACTTC.

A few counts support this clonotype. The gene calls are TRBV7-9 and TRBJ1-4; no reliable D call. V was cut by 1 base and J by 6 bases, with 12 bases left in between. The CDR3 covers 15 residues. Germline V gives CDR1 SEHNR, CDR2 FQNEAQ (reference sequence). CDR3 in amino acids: CASSLDWTVDEKLFF. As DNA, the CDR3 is TGTGCCAGCAGCTTAGATTGGACGGTGGATGAAAAACTGTTTTTT.

CDR3 amino acids: CATSRVGSGANVLTF. The CDR3 DNA is TGTGCCACCAGCAGAGTGGGATCCGGGGCCAACGTCCTGACTTTC. The chain uses TRBV15 and TRBJ2-6, with D unresolved. Germline CDR1 reads LNHNV; CDR2 reads YYDKDF (reference sequence). This CDR3 has 15 residues. The germline V and J ends were trimmed by 1 base and 4 bases, with 8 bases remaining between them.

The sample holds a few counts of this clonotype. The CDR3 loop reads CASSLRASLTDTQYF. DNA for the CDR3: TGTGCCAGCAGTTTAAGGGCAAGCCTCACAGATACGCAGTATTTT. The chain is built from TRBV28 and TRBJ2-3; no reliable D call. There are 15 residues in the CDR3. Germline assignment: CDR1 MDHEN and CDR2 SYDVKM. V lost 2 bases and J lost 2, with 11 bases in between.